The present T cell receptor (beta chain) was sequenced within a study of T cell responses to AZD1222 COVID-19 vaccine. Study-level findings and limits: Spike-wide coverage was observed for vaccine-associated CD4 TCRs, with dominant responses at 160-218 and 743-854.

Here immunoSEQ multiplex PCR was the method, and the copy in TCRdb shows in-frame clones only, minus some. The data contain about 70,000 clones, about nine tenths of them singletons. In the case of this clone: Its antigen is not identified.

The source is an adult who received the AZD1222 COVID-19 vaccine. Sequences were derived from peripheral blood, sampled 28 days after the second AZD1222 dose.

CDR3 sequence (DNA): TGTGCCAGCAGCTCTGGACTAGCGGGAGTCTACGAGCAGTACTTC. It translates to CASSSGLAGVYEQYF. This chain joins TRBV11-3 and TRBJ2-7; TRBD2 agrees at 13 bases. CDR3 length: 15 amino acids. The V segment lost 4 bases and the J segment 3 bases; nucleotides outside the gene matches: 3. From germline, CDR1 is SGHNT and CDR2 YENEEA. Variable domain in full (rest from reference TRBV11-3 and TRBJ2-7): EAGVVQSPRYKIIEKKQPVAFWCNPISGHNTLYWYLQNLGQGPELLIRYENEEAVDDSQLPKDRFSAERLKGVDSTLKIQPAELGDSAVYLCASSSGLAGVYEQYFGPGTRLTVT.